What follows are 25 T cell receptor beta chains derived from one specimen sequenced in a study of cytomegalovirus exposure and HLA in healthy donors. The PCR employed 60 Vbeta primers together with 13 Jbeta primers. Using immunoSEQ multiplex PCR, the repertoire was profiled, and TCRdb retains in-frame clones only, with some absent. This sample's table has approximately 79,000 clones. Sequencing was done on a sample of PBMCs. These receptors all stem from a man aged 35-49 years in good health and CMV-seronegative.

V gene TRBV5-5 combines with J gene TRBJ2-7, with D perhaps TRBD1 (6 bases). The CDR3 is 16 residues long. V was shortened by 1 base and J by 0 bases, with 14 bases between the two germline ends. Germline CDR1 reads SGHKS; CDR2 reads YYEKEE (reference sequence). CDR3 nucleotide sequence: TGTGCCAGCAGCTTGTTAATGGGGGCCCACTCCTACGAGCAGTACTTC. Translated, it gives CASSLLMGAHSYEQYF.

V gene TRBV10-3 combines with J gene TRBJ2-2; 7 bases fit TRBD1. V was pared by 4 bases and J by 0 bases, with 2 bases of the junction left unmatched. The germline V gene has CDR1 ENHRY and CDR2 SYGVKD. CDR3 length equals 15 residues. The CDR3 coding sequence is TGTGCCATCAGTGGGGGACAGACGAACACCGGGGAGCTGTTTTTT. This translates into CAISGGQTNTGELFF.

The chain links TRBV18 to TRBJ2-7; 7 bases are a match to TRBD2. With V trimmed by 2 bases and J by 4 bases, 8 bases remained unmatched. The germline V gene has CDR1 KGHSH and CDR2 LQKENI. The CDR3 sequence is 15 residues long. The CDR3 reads CASSPGAGVSYEQYF. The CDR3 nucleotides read TGTGCCAGCTCACCAGGGGCGGGAGTAAGTTACGAGCAGTACTTC.

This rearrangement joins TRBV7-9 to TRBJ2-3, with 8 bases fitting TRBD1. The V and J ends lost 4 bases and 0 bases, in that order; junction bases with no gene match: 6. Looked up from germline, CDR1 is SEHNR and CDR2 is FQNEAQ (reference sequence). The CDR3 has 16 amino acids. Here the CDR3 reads CASSWLRGRSTDTQYF. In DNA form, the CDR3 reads TGTGCCAGCAGCTGGCTCAGGGGGCGTAGCACAGATACGCAGTATTTT. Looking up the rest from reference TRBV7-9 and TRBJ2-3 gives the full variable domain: DTGVSQNPRHKITKRGQNVTFRCDPISEHNRLYWYRQTLGQGPEFLTYFQNEAQLEKSRLLSDRFSAERPKGSFSTLEIQRTEQGDSAMYLCASSWLRGRSTDTQYFGPGTRLTVL.

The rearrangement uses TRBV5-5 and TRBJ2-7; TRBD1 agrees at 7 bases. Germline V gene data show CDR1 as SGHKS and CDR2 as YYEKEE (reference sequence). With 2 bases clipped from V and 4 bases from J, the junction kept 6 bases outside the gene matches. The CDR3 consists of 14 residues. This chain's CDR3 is CASSFGTVLYEQYF. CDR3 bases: TGTGCCAGCAGCTTTGGGACAGTCTTATACGAGCAGTACTTC.

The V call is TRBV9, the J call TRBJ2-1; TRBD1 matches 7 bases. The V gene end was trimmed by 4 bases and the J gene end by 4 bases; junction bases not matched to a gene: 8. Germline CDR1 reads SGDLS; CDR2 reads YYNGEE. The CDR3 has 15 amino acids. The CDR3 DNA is TGTGCCAGCAGCAAGACCGGGACAGCTTACAATGAGCAGTTCTTC. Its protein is CASSKTGTAYNEQFF.

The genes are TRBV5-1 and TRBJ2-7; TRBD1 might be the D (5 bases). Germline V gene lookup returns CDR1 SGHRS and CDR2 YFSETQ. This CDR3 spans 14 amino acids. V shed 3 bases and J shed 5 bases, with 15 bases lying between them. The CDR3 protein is CASSSAVTAHEQYF. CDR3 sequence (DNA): TGCGCCAGCAGCTCGGCGGTGACAGCCCACGAGCAGTACTTC.

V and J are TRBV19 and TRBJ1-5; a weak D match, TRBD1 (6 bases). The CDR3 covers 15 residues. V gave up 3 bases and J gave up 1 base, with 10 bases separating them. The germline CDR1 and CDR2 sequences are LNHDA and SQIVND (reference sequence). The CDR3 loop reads CASSIGGASNQPQHF. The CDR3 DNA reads TGTGCCAGTAGTATCGGGGGGGCAAGCAATCAGCCCCAGCATTTT.

The chain's CDR3 is CASSKGRGDHPGYEQYF. Here the CDR3 DNA reads TGTGCCAGCAGCAAAGGCCGGGGGGACCACCCCGGCTACGAGCAGTACTTC. This chain uses TRBV21-1 with TRBJ2-7; the table's D call TRBD2 went unverified against the DNA. TRBV21-1 is marked as a pseudogene. CDR3 length: 17 amino acids.

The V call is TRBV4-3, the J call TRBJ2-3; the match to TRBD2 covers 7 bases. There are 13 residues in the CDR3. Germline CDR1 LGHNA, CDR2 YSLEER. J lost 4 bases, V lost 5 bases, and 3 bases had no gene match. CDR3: CASSFRGADTQYF. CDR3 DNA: TGCGCCAGCAGCTTTCGGGGGGCAGATACGCAGTATTTT.

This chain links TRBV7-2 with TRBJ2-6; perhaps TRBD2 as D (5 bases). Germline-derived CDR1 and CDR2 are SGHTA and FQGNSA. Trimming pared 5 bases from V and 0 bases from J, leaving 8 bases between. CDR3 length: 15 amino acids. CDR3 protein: CASSRGLSGANVLTF. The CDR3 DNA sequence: TGTGCCAGCAGCAGAGGGCTCTCTGGGGCCAACGTCCTGACTTTC.

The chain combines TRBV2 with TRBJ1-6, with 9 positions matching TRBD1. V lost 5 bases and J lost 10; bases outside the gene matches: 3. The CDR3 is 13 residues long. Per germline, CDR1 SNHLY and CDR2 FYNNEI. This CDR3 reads CASSWDRDSPLHF. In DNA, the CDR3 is TGTGCCAGCAGTTGGGACAGGGACTCACCCCTCCACTTT.

The CDR3 protein is CASSLTGTSSYNSPLHF. The CDR3 DNA reads TGTGCCAGCAGCCTAACAGGAACCAGCTCCTATAATTCACCCCTCCACTTT. The rearrangement joins TRBV2 to TRBJ1-6, with D perhaps matching TRBD1 (5 bases). This CDR3 region has 17 residues. V lost 6 bases, J lost 0 bases, and 15 bases lay in between. From germline, CDR1 is SNHLY and CDR2 FYNNEI.

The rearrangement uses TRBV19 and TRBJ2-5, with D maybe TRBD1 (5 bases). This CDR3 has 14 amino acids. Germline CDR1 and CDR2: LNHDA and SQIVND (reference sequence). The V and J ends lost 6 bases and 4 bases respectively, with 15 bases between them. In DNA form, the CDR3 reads TGTGCCAGTAGCCCAGTCTCAAGGGGAGAGACCCAGTACTTC. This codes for CASSPVSRGETQYF.

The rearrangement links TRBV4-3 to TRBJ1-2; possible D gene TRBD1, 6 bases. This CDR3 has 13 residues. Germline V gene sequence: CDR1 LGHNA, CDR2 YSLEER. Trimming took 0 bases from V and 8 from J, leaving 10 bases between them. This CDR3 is CASSQEGQSGYTF. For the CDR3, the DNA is TGCGCCAGCAGCCAAGAAGGACAGTCCGGCTACACCTTC.

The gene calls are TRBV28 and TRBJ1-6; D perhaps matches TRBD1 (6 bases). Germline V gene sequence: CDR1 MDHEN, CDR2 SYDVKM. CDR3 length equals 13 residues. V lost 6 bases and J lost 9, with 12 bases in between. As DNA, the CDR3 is TGTGCCAGCAGCCGGGGGGCCGGTTCACCCCTCCACTTT. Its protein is CASSRGAGSPLHF.

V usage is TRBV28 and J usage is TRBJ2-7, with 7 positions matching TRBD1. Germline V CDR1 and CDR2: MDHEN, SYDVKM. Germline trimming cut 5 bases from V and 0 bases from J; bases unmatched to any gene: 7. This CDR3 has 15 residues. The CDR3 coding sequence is TGTGCCAGCAGTCCACCAGGGGGAAACTCCTACGAGCAGTACTTC. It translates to CASSPPGGNSYEQYF.

The CDR3: CASSVVGSSYNEQFF. The DNA for the CDR3 is TGTGCCAGCAGCGTAGTGGGCAGCTCCTACAATGAGCAGTTCTTC. The V and J genes are TRBV9 and TRBJ2-1; D is undetermined. Trimming removed 0 bases at V and 0 bases at J, with 7 bases between. Germline V gives CDR1 SGDLS, CDR2 YYNGEE. The CDR3 has 15 amino acids.

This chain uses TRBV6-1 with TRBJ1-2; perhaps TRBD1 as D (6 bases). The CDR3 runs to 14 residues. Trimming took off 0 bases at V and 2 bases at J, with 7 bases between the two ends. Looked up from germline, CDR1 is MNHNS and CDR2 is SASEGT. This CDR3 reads CASSEATGNYGYTF. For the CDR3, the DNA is TGTGCCAGCAGTGAAGCCACAGGGAACTATGGCTACACCTTC.

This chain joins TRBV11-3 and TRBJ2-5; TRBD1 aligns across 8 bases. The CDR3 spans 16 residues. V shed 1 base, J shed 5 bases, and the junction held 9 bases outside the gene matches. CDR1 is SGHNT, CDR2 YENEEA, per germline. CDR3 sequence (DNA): TGTGCCAGCAGCTTAGCCGAGACAGGGGCCGGGGAGACCCAGTACTTC. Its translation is CASSLAETGAGETQYF. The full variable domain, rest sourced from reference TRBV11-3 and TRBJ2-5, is EAGVVQSPRYKIIEKKQPVAFWCNPISGHNTLYWYLQNLGQGPELLIRYENEEAVDDSQLPKDRFSAERLKGVDSTLKIQPAELGDSAVYLCASSLAETGAGETQYFGPGTRLLVL.

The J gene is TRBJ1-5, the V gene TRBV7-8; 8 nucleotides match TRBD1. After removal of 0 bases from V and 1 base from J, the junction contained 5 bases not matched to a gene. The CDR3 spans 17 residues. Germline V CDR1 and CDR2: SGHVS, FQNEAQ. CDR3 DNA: TGTGCCAGCAGCTTAGCTTGGGACAGGAGAAGCAATCAGCCCCAGCATTTT. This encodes CASSLAWDRRSNQPQHF.

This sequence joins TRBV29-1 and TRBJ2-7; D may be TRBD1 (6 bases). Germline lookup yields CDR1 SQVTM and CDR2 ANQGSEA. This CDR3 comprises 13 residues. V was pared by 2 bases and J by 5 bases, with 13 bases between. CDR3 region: CSVENTGRDEQYF. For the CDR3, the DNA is TGCAGCGTTGAAAATACAGGGCGGGACGAGCAGTACTTC.

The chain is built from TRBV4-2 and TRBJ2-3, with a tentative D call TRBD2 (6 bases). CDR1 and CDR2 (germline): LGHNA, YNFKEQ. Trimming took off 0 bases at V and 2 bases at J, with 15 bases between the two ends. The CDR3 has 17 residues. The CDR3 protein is CASSQDPEAGYTDTQYF. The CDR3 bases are TGTGCCAGCAGCCAAGATCCTGAGGCGGGGTACACAGATACGCAGTATTTT.

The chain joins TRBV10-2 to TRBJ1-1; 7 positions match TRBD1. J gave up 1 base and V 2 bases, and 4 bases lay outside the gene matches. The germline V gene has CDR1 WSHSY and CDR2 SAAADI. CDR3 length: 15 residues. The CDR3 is CASSEARGSNTEAFF. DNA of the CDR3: TGCGCCAGCAGTGAGGCCAGGGGGTCGAACACTGAAGCTTTCTTT.

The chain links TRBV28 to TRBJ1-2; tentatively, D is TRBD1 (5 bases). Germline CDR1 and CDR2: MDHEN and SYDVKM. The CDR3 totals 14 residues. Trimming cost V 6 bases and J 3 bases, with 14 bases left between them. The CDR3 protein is CASSSPTDYYGYTF. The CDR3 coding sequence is TGTGCCAGCAGCTCCCCGACAGATTACTATGGCTACACCTTC.